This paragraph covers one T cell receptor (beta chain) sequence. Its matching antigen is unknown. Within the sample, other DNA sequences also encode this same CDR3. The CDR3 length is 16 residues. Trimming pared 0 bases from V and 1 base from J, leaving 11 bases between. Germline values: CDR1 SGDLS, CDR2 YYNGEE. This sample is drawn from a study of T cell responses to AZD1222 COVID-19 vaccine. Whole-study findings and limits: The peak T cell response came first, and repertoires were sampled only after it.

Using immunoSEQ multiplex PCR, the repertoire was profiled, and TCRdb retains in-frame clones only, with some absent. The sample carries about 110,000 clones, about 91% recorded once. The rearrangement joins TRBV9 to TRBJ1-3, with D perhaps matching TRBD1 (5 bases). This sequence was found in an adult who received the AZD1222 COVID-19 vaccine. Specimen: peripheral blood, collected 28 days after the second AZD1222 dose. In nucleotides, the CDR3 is TGTGCCAGCAGCGTAGATGGCAGGGCGTCTGGAAACACCATATATTTT. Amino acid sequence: CASSVDGRASGNTIYF.